This is a list of T cell receptor beta chains from one sample in a study of control samples from healthy donors and cancer patients. Profiling relied on immunoSEQ multiplex PCR, and the TCRdb table lists in-frame clones only, not all of them. The sample shows roughly 180,000 clones, approximately 92% of them seen only once. The sequenced material came from blood. These receptors were taken from a woman aged 40 to 50 in good health. Both conserved end residues are part of each CDR3. The D gene is left open where the match is weak. Part of the rows lack a size; the others show once, few, many or a class for expanded clones.

V	D	size	J	DNA	CDR3
TRBV7-2	TRBD2	.	TRBJ2-2	TGTGCCAGCAGCTTAACCATGGGACTACCAACCGGGGAGCTGTTTTTT	CASSLTMGLPTGELFF
TRBV5-1	.	.	TRBJ2-5	TGCGCCAGCAGCACTCAGATGATTCAAGAGACCCAGTACTTC	CASSTQMIQETQYF
TRBV3-1/TRBV3-2	TRBD2	.	TRBJ2-3	TGTGCCAGCAGCCAATCGTTTAGCGGGTATACGCAGTATTTT	CASSQSFSGYTQYF
TRBV5-6	.	.	TRBJ1-5	TGTGCCAGCAGCTTTACCAGGGGCAATCAGCCCCAGCATTTT	CASSFTRGNQPQHF
TRBV6-4	TRBD2	once	TRBJ2-1	TGTGCCAGCAGTGTGGCGGGGGACTCCTACAATGAGCAGTTCTTC	CASSVAGDSYNEQFF
TRBV6-1	.	.	TRBJ1-5	TGTGCCAGCAGTGAAGCCACGGGACACTTGGGCAATCAGCCCCAGCATTTT	CASSEATGHLGNQPQHF
TRBV18	.	.	TRBJ2-1	TGTGCCAGCTCACCGGCCCTAAATGAGCAGTTCTTC	CASSPALNEQFF
TRBV5-1	.	once	TRBJ2-1	TGCGCCAGCAGCTTGTTAGGGAGCTCCTACAATGAGCAGTTCTTC	CASSLLGSSYNEQFF
TRBV4-1	.	.	TRBJ1-1	TGCGCCAGCAGCCAAGCCGGCGTGAACACTGAAGCTTTCTTT	CASSQAGVNTEAFF
TRBV9	.	few	TRBJ1-2	TGTGCCAGCAGCGTAGATGCCTGGGGAGGGACGGTTGGCTACACCTTC	CASSVDAWGGTVGYTF
TRBV5-1	.	.	TRBJ1-1	TGCGCCAGCAGCTTGGGGCACACTGAAGCTTTCTTT	CASSLGHTEAFF
TRBV7-9	.	.	TRBJ2-7	TGTGCCAGCAGCTTAGGTGCCGGTTTAGACGAGCAGTACTTC	CASSLGAGLDEQYF
TRBV2	TRBD1	.	TRBJ2-1	TGTGCCAGCAGTGTGGGGACAGGGAATGAGCAGTTCTTC	CASSVGTGNEQFF
TRBV7-6	TRBD2	.	TRBJ2-2	TGTGCCAGCAGCTTAGGGAGCGGGGGGACCGGGGAGCTGTTTTTT	CASSLGSGGTGELFF
TRBV5-6	.	.	TRBJ2-5	TGTGCCAGCAGCTTCGGCGGCTCTGGGGAGACCCAGTACTTC	CASSFGGSGETQYF
TRBV5-1	TRBD1	.	TRBJ1-5	TGCGCCAGCAGCCTGGGACAGTCTAGCAATCAGCCCCAGCATTTT	CASSLGQSSNQPQHF
TRBV5-1	.	.	TRBJ1-1	TGCGCCAGCAGCTCCCTGGGGGTGGTGAACACTGAAGCTTTCTTT	CASSSLGVVNTEAFF
TRBV7-9	.	.	TRBJ1-6	TGTGCCAGCAGCTCCCCTCAAGGGGAACCCCTCCACTTT	CASSSPQGEPLHF
TRBV5-5	.	.	TRBJ1-1	TGTGCCAGCAGCACTTGGACTGAAGCTTTCTTT	CASSTWTEAFF
TRBV2	.	once	TRBJ2-2	TGTGCCAGCAGTTTCCGGACCTGGGACGGGGAGCTGTTTTTT	CASSFRTWDGELFF
TRBV7-8	TRBD1	.	TRBJ2-1	TGTGCCAGCAGCTCCCCGGGACAGGGGGCTGGAGAGCAGTTCTTC	CASSSPGQGAGEQFF
TRBV2	TRBD1	.	TRBJ2-7	TGTGCCAGTCGTAGGGGGCAAGGCTCCTACGAGCAGTACTTC	CASRRGQGSYEQYF
TRBV6-1	TRBD1	.	TRBJ1-3	TGTGCCAGCAGTGAATTCGCTTCAGGGGGCTCTGGAAACACCATATATTTT	CASSEFASGGSGNTIYF
TRBV3-1/TRBV3-2	.	.	TRBJ1-3	TGTGCCAGCAGCAGGGGGTTCTCTGGAAACACCATATATTTT	CASSRGFSGNTIYF
TRBV14	.	.	TRBJ1-1	TGTGCCAGCAGCCGTTCCGTCGTTGGCACTGAAGCTTTCTTT	CASSRSVVGTEAFF
TRBV5-1	.	.	TRBJ1-6	TGCGCCAGCAGCTTGGACAGGGAAAATTCACCCCTCCACTTT	CASSLDRENSPLHF
TRBV4-1	.	.	TRBJ1-2	TGCGCCAGTTACGAGGCCATCTATGGCTACACCTTC	CASYEAIYGYTF
TRBV27	TRBD1	.	TRBJ2-3	TGTGCCAGCAGTCAGGGGGCTACTACGCAGTATTTT	CASSQGATTQYF
TRBV7-8	.	.	TRBJ1-2	TGTGCCAGCAGCTTTCTGGGGACCTATGGCTACACCTTC	CASSFLGTYGYTF
TRBV5-6	.	.	TRBJ1-2	TGTGCCAGCAGCTTGGCGGACGGTAACTATGGCTACACCTTC	CASSLADGNYGYTF
TRBV9	.	.	TRBJ2-2	TGTGCCAGCAGCGTAGGGACTACGAACACCGGGGAGCTGTTTTTT	CASSVGTTNTGELFF
TRBV10-3	TRBD1	.	TRBJ1-2	TGTGCCATCAGTGAGTCGAGAGGACAGGGTACCTATGGCTACACCTTC	CAISESRGQGTYGYTF
TRBV10-3	TRBD1	.	TRBJ2-3	TGTGCCATCAGATCAGGGGGCGAGGATACGCAGTATTTT	CAIRSGGEDTQYF
TRBV4-1	.	.	TRBJ2-7	TGCGCCAGCAGCCAGGACGCAATTCGCGGCTCCTACGAGCAGTACTTC	CASSQDAIRGSYEQYF
TRBV5-1	.	.	TRBJ1-4	TGCGCCAGCAGTGAGATGACTAATGAAAAACTGTTTTTT	CASSEMTNEKLFF
TRBV19	.	.	TRBJ1-1	TGTGCCAGTAGTGCCCCAAGGGGACGGATGAACACTGAAGCTTTCTTT	CASSAPRGRMNTEAFF
TRBV5-5	.	.	TRBJ2-7	TGTGCCAGCAGCTTTCGGGCGTATGGTTATTACGAGCAGTACTTC	CASSFRAYGYYEQYF
TRBV5-8	TRBD1	.	TRBJ1-4	TGTGCCAGCAGCCCCGGGACAGCTGCTGGGGCCGTTAATGAAAAACTGTTTTTT	CASSPGTAAGAVNEKLFF
TRBV6-4	.	once	TRBJ1-1	TGTGCCAGCCAGGGGATGAACACTGAAGCTTTCTTT	CASQGMNTEAFF
TRBV5-1	.	.	TRBJ2-7	TGCGCCAGCAGCGCCAACCAACAAGGGGCGATGAACGAGCAGTACTTC	CASSANQQGAMNEQYF
TRBV5-8	TRBD1	.	TRBJ2-7	TGTGCCAGCAGCGTGGACAGGATGATGGTAAGCTACGAGCAGTACTTC	CASSVDRMMVSYEQYF
TRBV10-2	.	once	TRBJ1-2	TGCGCCAGCGGGTGGTTTAGCCGGGTACAAAACTTC	CASGWFSRVQNF
TRBV6-5	.	.	TRBJ1-2	TGTGCCAGCAGTTACTCTATTCAGGGCCTCCTCAATGGCTACACCTTC	CASSYSIQGLLNGYTF
TRBV19	.	once	TRBJ1-2	TGTGCCAGTAGTCTCTTGGGACGGGACTATGGCTACACCTTC	CASSLLGRDYGYTF
TRBV14	.	.	TRBJ1-2	TGTGCCAGCAGCCAAGATCCTGGCACAAGGGACGGCTACACCTTC	CASSQDPGTRDGYTF
TRBV6-1	.	.	TRBJ2-7	TGTGCCAGCAGTGATGTGGGAGAGTCCTACGAGCAGTACTTC	CASSDVGESYEQYF
TRBV11-2	.	few	TRBJ2-7	TGTGCCAGCAGCTTTCGGTACGGATCCTACGAGCAGTACTTC	CASSFRYGSYEQYF
TRBV5-5	TRBD1	.	TRBJ2-7	TGTGCCAGCAGCTTGTCCGGACAGGGGAACGAGCAGTACTTC	CASSLSGQGNEQYF
TRBV10-1	TRBD1	.	TRBJ2-1	TGCGCCACCCCGGGACAGGTAAACAATGAGCAGTTCTTC	CATPGQVNNEQFF